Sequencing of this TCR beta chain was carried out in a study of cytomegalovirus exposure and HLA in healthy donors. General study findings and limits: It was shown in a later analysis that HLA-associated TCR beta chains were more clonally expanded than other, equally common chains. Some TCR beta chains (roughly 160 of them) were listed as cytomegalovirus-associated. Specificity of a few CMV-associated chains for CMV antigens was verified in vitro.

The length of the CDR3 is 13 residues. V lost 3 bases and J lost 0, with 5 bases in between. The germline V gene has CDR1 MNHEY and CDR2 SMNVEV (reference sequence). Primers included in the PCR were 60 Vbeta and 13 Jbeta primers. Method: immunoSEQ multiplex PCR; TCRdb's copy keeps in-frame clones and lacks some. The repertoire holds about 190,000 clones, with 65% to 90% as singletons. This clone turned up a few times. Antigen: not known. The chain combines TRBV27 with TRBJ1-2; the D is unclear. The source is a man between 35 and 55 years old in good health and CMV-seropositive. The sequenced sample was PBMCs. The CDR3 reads CASSLATNYGYTF. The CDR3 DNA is TGTGCCAGCAGTTTGGCCACTAACTATGGCTACACCTTC.